A selection of T cell receptor beta chains follows, all from one sample in a study of T cell responses to AZD1222 COVID-19 vaccine. Profiled with immunoSEQ multiplex PCR; TCRdb holds only in-frame clones, not every one. Counted here are roughly 110,000 clones, around 81% occurring once; the ten biggest clones make up around 9.9%. The material was peripheral blood, obtained on day 0 of AZD1222 vaccination. These receptors all come from an adult in good health. Each CDR3 is given without its conserved first and last residue.

v_gene: TRBV10-3; j_gene: TRBJ2-7; CDR3aa: AIRGQGADEQY
v_gene: TRBV6-6; j_gene: TRBJ2-3; CDR3aa: ASSPGNRPPSTDTQY
v_gene: TRBV7-9; j_gene: TRBJ1-2; CDR3aa: ASSLETPYGYT
v_gene: TRBV6-2/TRBV6-3; j_gene: TRBJ2-3; CDR3aa: ASSSGRGPTDTQY
v_gene: TRBV20-1; j_gene: TRBJ1-3; CDR3aa: SASSGNTIY
v_gene: TRBV2; j_gene: TRBJ1-3; CDR3aa: ASTVALNSGNTIY
v_gene: TRBV6-5; j_gene: TRBJ1-2; CDR3aa: ASRRGGNYGYT
v_gene: TRBV7-2; j_gene: TRBJ1-5; CDR3aa: ASSSSGQGVGTQH
v_gene: TRBV7-9; j_gene: TRBJ2-3; CDR3aa: ASSQLTSAQGGDTQY
v_gene: TRBV5-6; j_gene: TRBJ1-1; CDR3aa: ASSLGGETEAF
v_gene: TRBV4-3; j_gene: TRBJ2-5; CDR3aa: ASSRKDRWASQETQY
v_gene: TRBV6-5; j_gene: TRBJ1-3; CDR3aa: ASSYRSGPGNTIY
v_gene: TRBV28; j_gene: TRBJ1-2; CDR3aa: ASTRLRNYGYT
v_gene: TRBV4-1; j_gene: TRBJ2-3; CDR3aa: ASSQEGRGSAYDTQY
v_gene: TRBV5-1; j_gene: TRBJ2-5; CDR3aa: ASSRGTSGTQETQY
v_gene: TRBV19; j_gene: TRBJ2-1; CDR3aa: ASNNYGFNEQF
v_gene: TRBV6-2/TRBV6-3; j_gene: TRBJ1-2; CDR3aa: ASSSALGLDYT
v_gene: TRBV28; j_gene: TRBJ2-1; CDR3aa: ASRRSQQQF
v_gene: TRBV7-9; j_gene: TRBJ2-3; CDR3aa: ASSPGLGTQY
v_gene: TRBV7-9; j_gene: TRBJ1-2; CDR3aa: ASREGGANYGYT
v_gene: TRBV10-2; j_gene: TRBJ1-2; CDR3aa: ASSEGRGHGYT
v_gene: TRBV4-1; j_gene: TRBJ1-2; CDR3aa: ASSQDEDGAYGYT